Below, 19 T cell receptor beta chains from the same sample are listed, as sequenced in a study of T cell changes during pregnancy in multiple sclerosis. Method: immunoSEQ multiplex PCR; TCRdb's copy keeps in-frame clones and lacks some. The sample shows around 57,000 clones, 89% of them seen only once. The specimen was peripheral blood, collected in the first trimester of pregnancy. All receptors derive from a female donor with multiple sclerosis, enrolled in a pregnancy study.

The CDR3 coding sequence is TGTGCCAGCAGCCAAGAATTTGTGGGGGGTCGAGCCGGGGAGCTGTTTTTT. It translates to CASSQEFVGGRAGELFF. The chain recombines TRBV4-2 with TRBJ2-2, with a possible D match to TRBD2 (6 bases). The CDR3 covers 17 residues. Looked up from germline, CDR1 is LGHNA and CDR2 is YNFKEQ. The ends were cut back, 0 bases at V and 6 bases at J, with 17 bases in the middle.

A single count supports this clone. Written as DNA, the CDR3 is TGTGCCAGCAGTTACTCCCTTGGGACTGGCACAGATACGCAGTATTTT. Translating it yields CASSYSLGTGTDTQYF. The gene calls are TRBV6-5 and TRBJ2-3; a possible D gene is TRBD2 (6 bases). The CDR3 covers 16 residues. Trimming left V 0 bases short and J 1 base short, with 11 bases between. Germline CDR1 reads MNHEY; CDR2 reads SVGAGI.

Only one count was recorded for this clone. The chain joins TRBV19 to TRBJ1-6, with a tentative D call TRBD1 (6 bases). V dropped 10 bases and J dropped 4 bases, with 11 bases sitting between them. CDR1 and CDR2 from the germline V gene are LNHDA and SQIVND (reference sequence). CDR3 length equals 13 residues. CDR3 DNA sequence: TGTGCCACCAGGACAGATTATAATTCACCCCTCCACTTT. It translates to CATRTDYNSPLHF.

The gene calls are TRBV18 and TRBJ2-3, with TRBD2 as a possible D gene (5 bases). Trimming took 3 bases from V and 2 from J, leaving 12 bases between them. The germline V gene encodes CDR1 KGHSH and CDR2 LQKENI. The CDR3 loop spans 15 amino acids. CDR3 loop: CASSPRRGDTDTQYF. The CDR3 DNA is TGTGCCAGCTCACCCCGACGGGGAGACACAGATACGCAGTATTTT.

V is TRBV7-9 and J is TRBJ2-2; TRBD2 agrees at 7 bases. The CDR3 is 16 amino acids. V lost 6 bases to trimming and J lost 4 bases; unmatched junction nucleotides: 11. CDR1 and CDR2 (germline): SEHNR, FQNEAQ (reference sequence). The CDR3 bases are TGTGCCAGCAGGGACAAGCGGGGCCCGCGCACCGGGGAGCTGTTTTTT. It is translated as CASRDKRGPRTGELFF.

The chain links TRBV18 to TRBJ2-1; D might be TRBD1 (5 bases). V was cut by 6 bases and J by 0 bases, with 18 bases left in between. The CDR3 loop spans 17 amino acids. CDR1 and CDR2 from the germline V gene are KGHSH and LQKENI. The CDR3 DNA reads TGTGCCAGCTCCCTGGTGGGTCGACAGTTCTCCTACAATGAGCAGTTCTTC. Protein: CASSLVGRQFSYNEQFF.

V is TRBV11-2 and J is TRBJ1-2, with D maybe TRBD1 (6 bases). V was pared by 7 bases and J by 10 bases, with 22 bases between. Germline V gene sequence: CDR1 SGHAT, CDR2 FQNNGV. The CDR3 loop spans 14 amino acids. The CDR3 DNA reads as TGTGCCAGCACCCCCCCCGACAGGTCCCGAGCCTACACCTTC. Protein sequence: CASTPPDRSRAYTF.

The chain is built from TRBV30 and TRBJ2-7; the D is unclear. Germline CDR1 is GTSNPN and CDR2 is SVGIG (reference sequence). Trimming left V 3 bases short and J 0 bases short, with 6 bases between. CDR3 length: 12 amino acids. The CDR3 DNA sequence: TGTGCCTGGAGCTCGAGCTCCTACGAGCAGTACTTC. This codes for CAWSSSSYEQYF.

The CDR3 protein is CAWSRGSYEQYF. CDR3 DNA sequence: TGTGCCTGGTCACGGGGCTCCTACGAGCAGTACTTC. This chain joins TRBV30 and TRBJ2-7; a possible D gene is TRBD2 (5 bases). This CDR3 spans 12 amino acids. Trimming cost V 5 bases and J 0 bases, with 8 bases left between them. CDR1 is GTSNPN, CDR2 SVGIG, per germline (reference sequence).

This clone was recorded once. The chain recombines TRBV7-9 with TRBJ2-3; TRBD1 is a possible D gene (6 bases). CDR1 SEHNR and CDR2 FQNEAQ come from the germline V gene (reference sequence). CDR3 length: 14 amino acids. Trimming cost V 6 bases and J 0 bases, with 10 bases left between them. DNA of the CDR3: TGTGCCAGCAGTCGGGACACAAGCACAGATACGCAGTATTTT. Protein product: CASSRDTSTDTQYF.

The genes are TRBV19 and TRBJ2-5, with 11 bases identical to TRBD1. Germline V lookup: CDR1 LNHDA, CDR2 SQIVND (reference sequence). J gave up 5 bases and V 1 base, and 12 bases lay outside the gene matches. The CDR3 runs 18 residues. CDR3 region: CASSIAVGTGGAGETQYF. The CDR3 DNA reads as TGTGCCAGTAGTATAGCGGTGGGGACAGGGGGTGCCGGGGAGACCCAGTACTTC.

The chain joins TRBV6-1 to TRBJ1-2, with D hard to call. The length of the CDR3 is 15 residues. V was pared by 2 bases and J by 4 bases, with 14 bases between. Germline V gene lookup returns CDR1 MNHNS and CDR2 SASEGT. CDR3 DNA sequence: TGTGCCAGCAGTGAATTAGAGGGATCCCTCTATGGCTACACCTTC. Translating it yields CASSELEGSLYGYTF.

The chain has TRBV2 and TRBJ2-2, with TRBD1 as a possible D gene (5 bases). Trimming removed 6 bases at V and 14 bases at J, with 19 bases between. Germline lookup yields CDR1 SNHLY and CDR2 FYNNEI. This CDR3 is built from 13 residues. Written as DNA, the CDR3 is TGTGCCAGCAGCCGGCAGGGCCAGGATTCTCTGTTTTTT. It encodes CASSRQGQDSLFF.

The gene calls are TRBV5-4 and TRBJ1-4; D unclear. The germline V gene has CDR1 SGHNT and CDR2 YYREEE (reference sequence). This CDR3 is built from 14 residues. Between the trimmed V and J ends, which lost 1 base and 3 bases, there was a span of 7 bases. CDR3 in amino acids: CASSLTAPNEKLFF. The DNA of the CDR3 is TGTGCCAGCAGCTTGACAGCCCCTAATGAAAAACTGTTTTTT.

The chain employs TRBV18 and TRBJ2-7, with 10 nucleotides matching TRBD1. The germline V gene encodes CDR1 KGHSH and CDR2 LQKENI. The junction had 4 bases not matched to a gene; V was cut back by 2 bases and J by 6 bases. This CDR3 contains 14 residues. As DNA, the CDR3 is TGTGCCAGCTCACCAGACGGGACAGGGGTCGAGCAGTACTTC. Protein product: CASSPDGTGVEQYF.

This clone has a single count. The chain recombines TRBV11-2 with TRBJ2-7, with TRBD1 as a possible D gene (6 bases). Germline V gene data show CDR1 as SGHAT and CDR2 as FQNNGV. V lost 3 bases, J lost 3 bases, and 15 bases lay in between. The CDR3 contains 15 residues. CDR3 sequence (DNA): TGTGCCAGCAGCTTGGAATGGGCAGGGGACTACGAGCAGTACTTC. It encodes CASSLEWAGDYEQYF.

The chain links TRBV4-3 to TRBJ1-6, with D perhaps matching TRBD1 (5 bases). This CDR3 spans 18 amino acids. The V gene's germline CDR1 is LGHNA and CDR2 YSLEER. Deletions cut 4 bases from V and 6 bases from J, with 22 bases between. The CDR3 DNA sequence: TGCGCCAGCAGCCGAAAGGTTACGGACACCACCTTTAATTCACCCCTCCACTTT. Translation: CASSRKVTDTTFNSPLHF.

J is TRBJ2-3 and V is TRBV6-1; possibly TRBD1 for D (6 bases). CDR3 length equals 13 residues. V was clipped by 5 bases and J by 3 bases, with 9 bases between them. CDR1 is MNHNS, CDR2 SASEGT, per germline. This chain's CDR3 is CASSRTETDTQYF. In DNA, the CDR3 is TGTGCCAGCAGTCGGACAGAGACAGATACGCAGTATTTT.

In its sample, this clone was seen a few times. The V gene is TRBV7-9, the J gene TRBJ2-7; 9 bases are shared with TRBD1. The CDR3 runs 15 residues. V lost 5 bases and J lost 2; bases outside the gene matches: 7. Germline V gives CDR1 SEHNR, CDR2 FQNEAQ (reference sequence). The chain's CDR3 is CASSPGQGAPYEQYF. The CDR3 DNA reads TGTGCCAGCAGCCCGGGACAGGGAGCCCCCTACGAGCAGTACTTC.